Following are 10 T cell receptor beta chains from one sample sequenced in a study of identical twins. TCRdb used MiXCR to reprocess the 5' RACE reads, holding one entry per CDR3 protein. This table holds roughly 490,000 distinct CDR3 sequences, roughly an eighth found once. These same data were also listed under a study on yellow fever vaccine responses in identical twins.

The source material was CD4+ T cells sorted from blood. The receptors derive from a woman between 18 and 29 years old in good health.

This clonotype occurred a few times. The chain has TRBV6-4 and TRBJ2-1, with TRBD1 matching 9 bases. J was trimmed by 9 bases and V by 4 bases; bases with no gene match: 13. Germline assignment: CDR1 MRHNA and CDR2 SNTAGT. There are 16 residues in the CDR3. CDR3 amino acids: CASSGTGVQGLSEQFF. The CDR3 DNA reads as TGTGCCAGCAGTGGGACAGGGGTCCAAGGCCTCAGTGAGCAGTTCTTC.

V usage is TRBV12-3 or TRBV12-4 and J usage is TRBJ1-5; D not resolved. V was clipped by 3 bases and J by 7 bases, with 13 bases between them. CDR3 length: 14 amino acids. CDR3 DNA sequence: TGTGCCAGCAGTTTGAGTACAGCTAACCAGCCCCAGCATTTT. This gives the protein CASSLSTANQPQHF.

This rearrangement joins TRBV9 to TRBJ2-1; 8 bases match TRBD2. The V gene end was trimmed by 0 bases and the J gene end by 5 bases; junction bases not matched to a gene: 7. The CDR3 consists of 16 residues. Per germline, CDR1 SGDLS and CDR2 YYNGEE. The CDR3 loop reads CASSVDPRGVDNEQFF. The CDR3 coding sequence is TGTGCCAGCAGCGTAGATCCGCGGGGGGTGGACAATGAGCAGTTCTTC. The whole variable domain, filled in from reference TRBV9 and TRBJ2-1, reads DSGVTQTPKHLITATGQRVTLRCSPRSGDLSVYWYQQSLDQGLQFLIQYYNGEERAKGNILERFSAQQFPDLHSELNLSSLELGDSALYFCASSVDPRGVDNEQFFGPGTRLTVL.

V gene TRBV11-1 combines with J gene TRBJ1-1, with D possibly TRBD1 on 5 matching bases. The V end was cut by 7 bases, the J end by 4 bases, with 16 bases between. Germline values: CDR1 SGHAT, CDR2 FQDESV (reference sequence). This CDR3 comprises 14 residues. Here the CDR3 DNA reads TGTGCCAGCACCCTTGTGTCAGGGCCCACTGAAGCTTTCTTT. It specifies CASTLVSGPTEAFF.

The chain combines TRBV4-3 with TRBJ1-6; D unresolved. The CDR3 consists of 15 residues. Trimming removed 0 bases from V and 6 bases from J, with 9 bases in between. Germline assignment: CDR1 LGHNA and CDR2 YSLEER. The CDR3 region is CASSQESQSNSPLHF. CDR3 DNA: TGCGCCAGCAGCCAAGAATCTCAGAGTAATTCACCCCTCCACTTT.

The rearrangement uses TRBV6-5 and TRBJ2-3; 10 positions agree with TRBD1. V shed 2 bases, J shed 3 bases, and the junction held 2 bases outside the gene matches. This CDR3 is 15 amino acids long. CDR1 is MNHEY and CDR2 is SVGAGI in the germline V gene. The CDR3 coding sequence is TGTGCCAGCAGTTACGGGACAGGGGCTACAGATACGCAGTATTTT. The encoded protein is CASSYGTGATDTQYF.

The chain's CDR3 is CAIRGLGDEQYF. DNA of the CDR3: TGTGCCATCAGGGGACTAGGGGACGAGCAGTACTTC. V and J are TRBV10-3 and TRBJ2-7; TRBD2 aligns across 8 bases. The CDR3 is 12 residues long. After removal of 6 bases from V and 5 bases from J, the junction contained 3 bases not matched to a gene. The germline V gene has CDR1 ENHRY and CDR2 SYGVKD.

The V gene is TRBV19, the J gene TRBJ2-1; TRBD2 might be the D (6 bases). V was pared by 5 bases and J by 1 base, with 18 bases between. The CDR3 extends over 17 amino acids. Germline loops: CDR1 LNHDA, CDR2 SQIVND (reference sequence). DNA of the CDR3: TGTGCCAGTAGTTTGAAGGGACTCCCCAGTTCCTACAATGAGCAGTTCTTC. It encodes CASSLKGLPSSYNEQFF.

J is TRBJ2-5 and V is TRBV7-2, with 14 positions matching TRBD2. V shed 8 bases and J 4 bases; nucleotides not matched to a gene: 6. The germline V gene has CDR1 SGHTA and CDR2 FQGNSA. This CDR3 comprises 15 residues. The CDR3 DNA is TGTGCCAGCGTGCGACTAGCGGGAGGGCCAGAGACCCAGTACTTC. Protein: CASVRLAGGPETQYF.

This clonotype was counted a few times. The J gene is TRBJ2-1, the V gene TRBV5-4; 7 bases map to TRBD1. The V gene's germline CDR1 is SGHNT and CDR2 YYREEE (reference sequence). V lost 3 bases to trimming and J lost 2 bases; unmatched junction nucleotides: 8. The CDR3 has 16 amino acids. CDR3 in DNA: TGTGCCAGCAGCTCCAAACGGCAGGGGGCCTACAATGAGCAGTTCTTC. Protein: CASSSKRQGAYNEQFF.